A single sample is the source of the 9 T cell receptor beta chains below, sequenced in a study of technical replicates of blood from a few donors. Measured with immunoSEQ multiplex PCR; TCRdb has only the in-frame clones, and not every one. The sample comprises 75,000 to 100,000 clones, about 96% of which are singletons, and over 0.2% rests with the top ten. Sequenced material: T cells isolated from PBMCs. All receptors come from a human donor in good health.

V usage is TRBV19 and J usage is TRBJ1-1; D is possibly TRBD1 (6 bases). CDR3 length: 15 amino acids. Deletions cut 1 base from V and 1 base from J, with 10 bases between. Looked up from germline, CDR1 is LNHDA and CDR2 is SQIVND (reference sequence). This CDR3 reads CASSIGRTANTEAFF. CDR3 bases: TGTGCCAGTAGTATAGGACGGACAGCGAACACTGAAGCTTTCTTT. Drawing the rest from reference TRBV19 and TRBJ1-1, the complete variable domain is DGGITQSPKYLFRKEGQNVTLSCEQNLNHDAMYWYRQDPGQGLRLIYYSQIVNDFQKGDIAEGYSVSREKKESFPLTVTSAQKNPTAFYLCASSIGRTANTEAFFGQGTRLTVV.

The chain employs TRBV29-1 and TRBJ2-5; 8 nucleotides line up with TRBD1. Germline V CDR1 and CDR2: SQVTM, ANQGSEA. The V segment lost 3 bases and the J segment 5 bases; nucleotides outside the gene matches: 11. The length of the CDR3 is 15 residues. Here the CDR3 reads CSVENSETGEETQYF. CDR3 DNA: TGCAGCGTTGAGAACTCCGAGACAGGGGAGGAGACCCAGTACTTC.

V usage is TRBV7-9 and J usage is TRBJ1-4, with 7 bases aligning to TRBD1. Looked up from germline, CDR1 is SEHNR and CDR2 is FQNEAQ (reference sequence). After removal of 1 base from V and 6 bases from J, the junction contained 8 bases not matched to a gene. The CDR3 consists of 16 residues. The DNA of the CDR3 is TGTGCCAGCAGCTTAGGCGCAGGGGGACGAGATGAAAAACTGTTTTTT. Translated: CASSLGAGGRDEKLFF.

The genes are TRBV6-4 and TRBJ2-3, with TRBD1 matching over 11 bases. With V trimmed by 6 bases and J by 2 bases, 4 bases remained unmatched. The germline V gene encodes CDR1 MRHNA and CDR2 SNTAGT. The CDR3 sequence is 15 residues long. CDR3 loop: CASSQGQGDTDTQYF. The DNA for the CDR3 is TGTGCCAGCAGCCAGGGACAGGGGGACACAGATACGCAGTATTTT.

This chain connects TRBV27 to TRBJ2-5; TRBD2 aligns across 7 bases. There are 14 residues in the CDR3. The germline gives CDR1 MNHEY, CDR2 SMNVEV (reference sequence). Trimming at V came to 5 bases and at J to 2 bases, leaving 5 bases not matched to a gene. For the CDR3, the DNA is TGTGCCAGCAGTCCCTGGGACTATCAAGAGACCCAGTACTTC. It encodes CASSPWDYQETQYF.

Written as DNA, the CDR3 is TGTGCCAGCAGCTTAGGGCGGACAGGGAGCAACACCATATATTTT. Encoded protein: CASSLGRTGSNTIYF. The V gene is TRBV7-3, the J gene TRBJ1-3; 8 bases are a match to TRBD1. The J segment lost 7 bases and the V segment lost 2 bases, leaving 7 bases of the junction unmatched. The CDR3 consists of 15 residues. The germline gives CDR1 SGHTA, CDR2 FQGTGA.

The CDR3 DNA follows: TGCGCCAGCAGCTTAAGGCCGTTAGGACTAGCGGAGGGGTATGGCGTCGATGAGCAGTTCTTC. It specifies CASSLRPLGLAEGYGVDEQFF. The rearrangement joins TRBV5-1 to TRBJ2-1; 10 bases line up with TRBD2. The junction had 25 bases not matched to a gene; V was cut back by 2 bases and J by 8 bases. The CDR3 length is 21 residues. Per the germline V gene, CDR1 is SGHRS and CDR2 is YFSETQ.

The CDR3 protein is CASYPSGTATDTQYF. CDR3 DNA: TGTGCCAGCTATCCATCCGGGACAGCCACAGATACGCAGTATTTT. The J gene is TRBJ2-3, the V gene TRBV25-1, with 7 bases matching TRBD1. J gave up 2 bases and V 8 bases, and 10 bases lay outside the gene matches. CDR1 is MGHDK and CDR2 is SYGVNS in the germline V gene. The CDR3 extends over 15 amino acids.

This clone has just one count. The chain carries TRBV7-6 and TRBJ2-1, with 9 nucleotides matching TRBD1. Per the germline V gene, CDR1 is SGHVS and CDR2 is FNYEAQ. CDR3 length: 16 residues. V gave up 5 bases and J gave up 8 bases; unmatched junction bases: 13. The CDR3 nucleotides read TGTGCCAGCAGCCAAACATCCGGGACAGGGAAATATGAGCAGTTCTTC. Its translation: CASSQTSGTGKYEQFF.